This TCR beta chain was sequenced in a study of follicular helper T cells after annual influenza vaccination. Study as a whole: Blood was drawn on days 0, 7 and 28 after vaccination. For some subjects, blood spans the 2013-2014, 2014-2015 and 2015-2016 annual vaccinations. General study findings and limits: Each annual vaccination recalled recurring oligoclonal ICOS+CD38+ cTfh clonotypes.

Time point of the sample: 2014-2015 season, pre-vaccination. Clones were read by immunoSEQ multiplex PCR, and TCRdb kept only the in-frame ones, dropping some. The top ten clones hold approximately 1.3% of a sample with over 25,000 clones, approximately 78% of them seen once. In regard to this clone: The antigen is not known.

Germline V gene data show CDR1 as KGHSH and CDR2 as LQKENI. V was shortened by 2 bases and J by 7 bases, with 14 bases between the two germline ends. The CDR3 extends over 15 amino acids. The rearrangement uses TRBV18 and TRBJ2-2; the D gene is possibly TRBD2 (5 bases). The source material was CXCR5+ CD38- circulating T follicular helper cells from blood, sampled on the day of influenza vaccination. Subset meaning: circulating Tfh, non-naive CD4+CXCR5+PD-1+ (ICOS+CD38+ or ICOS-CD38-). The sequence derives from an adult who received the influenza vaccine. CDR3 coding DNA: TGTGCCAGCTCACCAGGGTCGCCAGGAGGCGGGGAGCTGTTTTTT. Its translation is CASSPGSPGGGELFF. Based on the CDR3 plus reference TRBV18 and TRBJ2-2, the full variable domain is NAGVMQNPRHLVRRRGQEARLRCSPMKGHSHVYWYRQLPEEGLKFMVYLQKENIIDESGMPKERFSAEFPKEGPSILRIQQVVRGDSAAYFCASSPGSPGGGELFFGEGSRLTVL.